Described below is a single T cell receptor (beta chain) sequence and its context. TCRdb's copy holds only in-frame clones and misses some; the assay was immunoSEQ multiplex PCR. The data show about 170,000 clones, with less than 85% seen just once and approximately 3% held by the top ten. This record comes from a study of blood T cell repertoires in COVID-19. The junction had 6 bases not matched to a gene; V was cut back by 5 bases and J by 2 bases. The CDR3 has 14 amino acids. The germline CDR1 and CDR2 sequences are MNHEY and SVGEGT. This sequence originates from a human donor with acute or convalescent COVID-19. The donor label of this sample is uncertain. The chain couples TRBV6-2 or TRBV6-3 to TRBJ2-7; 7 nucleotides agree with TRBD1. Source material: peripheral blood. The CDR3 protein is CASSTGTVPYEQYF. The CDR3 nucleotides are TGTGCCAGCAGTACCGGGACAGTGCCCTACGAGCAGTACTTC.